A single T cell receptor beta chain is shown here with its context. Its target is unknown. This sample is drawn from a study of STAT5B mutations in CD4+ large granular lymphocyte leukemia. Study-wide context: Healthy donors showed HLA-associated enrichment of the CDR3 'QG' motif.

Findings and limits, study-wide: Main leukemic clonotypes were patient-specific, but 25% appeared at low frequency elsewhere.

As handled by the study authors: A productive frequency of 2.59 x 10-5 was the lowest detectable. Profiled with immunoSEQ multiplex PCR; TCRdb holds only in-frame clones, not every one. The D gene and trimming were derived from the DNA, and the V and J assignments and clone size from that table. The data show fewer than 40,000 clones, around 80% seen once. The TCR originated in a human donor in good health. The source material was CD4+ T cells from blood buffy coats.

The CDR3 DNA reads as TGCAGCGTGAGACGACCGGGGCCGGGGGAGCAGTACTTC. Amino acids: CSVRRPGPGEQYF. The chain has TRBV29-1 and TRBJ2-7; D assignment may be TRBD1 or TRBD2 (5 bases each). Trimming removed 6 bases at V and 7 bases at J, with 19 bases between. The CDR3 has 13 residues. Germline V gives CDR1 SQVTM, CDR2 ANQGSEA.